This record concerns one T cell receptor (beta chain) sequence. No antigen is known for it. This record belongs to a study of cytomegalovirus exposure and HLA in healthy donors. General study results and limits: Cytomegalovirus-associated status was assigned to 150 to 200 TCR beta chains. With DRB1 most and HLA-C fewest, TCR association rates differed between HLA loci in a later analysis. With later analysis, a missense DCLRE1C variant became linked to TCR beta V- and J-gene trimming.

PCR amplification relied on 60 Vbeta primers (plus 13 Jbeta primers). In the authors' workflow: Counted up in a later analysis, unique TCR beta chains came to approximately 77 million, with about 10 million shared. The data were produced by immunoSEQ multiplex PCR, yet TCRdb's version contains in-frame clones alone and is incomplete. The D gene and trimming were derived from the DNA, and the V and J assignments and clone size from that table. The sample carries 110,000 to 150,000 clones, roughly four fifths recorded once. This CDR3 region has 16 residues. Germline loops: CDR1 SEHNR, CDR2 FQNEAQ (reference sequence). The V gene end was trimmed by 5 bases and the J gene end by 9 bases; junction bases not matched to a gene: 13.

The clonotype comes from a male donor in good health and CMV-seronegative. The chain links TRBV7-9 to TRBJ2-1, with 10 bases that match TRBD2. Sequencing used PBMCs. The CDR3 protein is CASSPRGTSASGEQFF. The CDR3 DNA reads TGTGCCAGCAGCCCTAGGGGGACTAGCGCGAGCGGTGAGCAGTTCTTC.